The 10 T cell receptor beta chains listed next were all sequenced from one sample in a study of PD-1 blockade in classical Hodgkin lymphoma (dated by TCRdb to the early 2020s). The time point label corresponds to: cycle 4 day 1 (C4D1), after less than 7 weeks of nivolumab. Every trial patient had relapsed following autologous stem cell transplantation, and prior brentuximab vedotin exposure was what differed among cohorts A, B and C. The library was made by the immunoSEQ multiplex PCR assay. Sourced from immuneACCESS, this table was stored by TCRdb with only in-frame sequences that have V and J called. A share of the clones is absent; for the studies checked, an unresolved V gene accounts for under half, and the remainder has no known explanation. This sample is represented by just under 40,000 clones; around 80% of them were singletons. The ten most abundant clones make up 9.8% of the sample. Sequences were derived from peripheral blood mononuclear cells (PBMCs), sampled before the fourth cycle of nivolumab. These receptors originate from a human donor with classical Hodgkin lymphoma.

This chain links TRBV7-3 with TRBJ2-3; no clear D. V gave up 1 base and J gave up 2 bases, with 10 bases separating them. From germline, CDR1 is SGHTA and CDR2 FQGTGA. This CDR3 contains 15 residues. CDR3 sequence: CASSLIGQYTDTQYF. CDR3 bases: TGTGCCAGCAGCTTAATAGGTCAATACACAGATACGCAGTATTTT.

This chain uses TRBV30 with TRBJ2-7; D possibly corresponds to TRBD1 (5 bases). Germline lookup yields CDR1 GTSNPN and CDR2 SVGIG (reference sequence). The CDR3 runs to 14 residues. Trimming took 0 bases from V and 2 from J, leaving 11 bases between them. The chain's CDR3 is CAWSVGQGAYEQYF. The CDR3 nucleotides read TGTGCCTGGAGTGTTGGGCAGGGTGCCTACGAGCAGTACTTC.

The V and J genes are TRBV29-1 and TRBJ1-2; the match to TRBD1 covers 12 bases. The CDR3 has 20 residues. With 1 base clipped from V and 1 base from J, the junction kept 16 bases outside the gene matches. Germline assignment: CDR1 SQVTM and CDR2 ANQGSEA. This chain's CDR3 is CSVEVTFGRDRGPFNYGYTF. In DNA, the CDR3 is TGCAGCGTTGAAGTCACTTTCGGCCGGGACAGGGGGCCGTTTAACTATGGCTACACCTTC.

V gene TRBV29-1 combines with J gene TRBJ2-7, with TRBD2 as a possible D gene (5 bases). This CDR3 region has 13 residues. Per germline, CDR1 SQVTM and CDR2 ANQGSEA. The V gene lost 2 bases and the J gene lost 6 bases, with 14 bases spanning the gap. CDR3 in DNA: TGCAGCGTTGAACGGGATCTCCTAGGCGAGCAGTACTTC. This sequence encodes CSVERDLLGEQYF.

The V gene is TRBV6-5, the J gene TRBJ1-2; no reliable D call. V dropped 6 bases and J dropped 8 bases, with 7 bases sitting between them. The CDR3 is made up of 10 amino acids. CDR1 and CDR2 from the germline V gene are MNHEY and SVGAGI. CDR3 nucleotide sequence: TGTGCCAGCAGAGATCTAGGCTACACCTTC. This gives the protein CASRDLGYTF.

This clone was observed a handful of times. The rearrangement links TRBV6-6 to TRBJ2-7; maybe TRBD1 (6 bases). V lost 0 bases and J lost 4, with 13 bases in between. The CDR3 runs to 15 residues. Germline V gene sequence: CDR1 MNHNY, CDR2 SVGAGI (reference sequence). CDR3 loop: CASSYSWAGDYEQYF. Written as DNA, the CDR3 is TGTGCCAGCAGTTACTCGTGGGCAGGGGATTACGAGCAGTACTTC.

J is TRBJ2-1 and V is TRBV27; D is perhaps TRBD1 or TRBD2 (5 bases each). The V gene's germline CDR1 is MNHEY and CDR2 SMNVEV (reference sequence). Trimming took 3 bases from V and 3 from J, leaving 21 bases between them. This CDR3 contains 18 residues. The CDR3 spells CASSLRGVGSFGYNEQFF. The CDR3 bases are TGTGCCAGCAGTTTGAGAGGGGTCGGTTCTTTTGGCTACAATGAGCAGTTCTTC.

The V gene is TRBV2, the J gene TRBJ1-5; perhaps TRBD1 as D (6 bases). There are 17 residues in the CDR3. V dropped 6 bases and J dropped 3 bases, with 21 bases sitting between them. The germline gives CDR1 SNHLY, CDR2 FYNNEI. The CDR3 DNA is TGTGCCAGCAGGGTGGGTTCACAGGGTTCGATCAATCAGCCCCAGCATTTT. It is translated as CASRVGSQGSINQPQHF.

This chain uses TRBV7-2 with TRBJ2-1, with TRBD1 matching 8 bases. V was clipped by 5 bases and J by 5 bases; unmatched bases: 5. The CDR3 contains 14 residues. The germline V gene encodes CDR1 SGHTA and CDR2 FQGNSA. The CDR3 nucleotides read TGTGCCAGCAGCGGACAGGGTAGGGACAATGAGCAGTTCTTC. As protein: CASSGQGRDNEQFF.

This clone was counted a few times. The chain is built from TRBV7-2 and TRBJ1-6; D is unresolved. The CDR3 contains 16 residues. Trimming cost V 3 bases and J 6 bases, with 15 bases left between them. Germline V gives CDR1 SGHTA, CDR2 FQGNSA. This CDR3 reads CASSLKDNRSNSPLHF. The CDR3 DNA reads as TGTGCCAGCAGCTTGAAAGACAACCGGTCTAATTCACCCCTCCACTTT.